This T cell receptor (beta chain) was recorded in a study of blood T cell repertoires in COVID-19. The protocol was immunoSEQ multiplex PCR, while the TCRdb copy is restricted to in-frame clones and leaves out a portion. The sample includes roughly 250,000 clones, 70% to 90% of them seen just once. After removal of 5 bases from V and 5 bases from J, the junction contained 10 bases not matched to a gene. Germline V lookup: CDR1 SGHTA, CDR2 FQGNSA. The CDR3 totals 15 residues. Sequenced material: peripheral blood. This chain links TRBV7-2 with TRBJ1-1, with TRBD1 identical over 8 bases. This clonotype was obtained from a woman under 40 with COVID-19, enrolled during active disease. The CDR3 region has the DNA TGTGCCAGCAGCCACCCGGGACAGGCAAGGACTGAAGCTTTCTTT. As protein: CASSHPGQARTEAFF.